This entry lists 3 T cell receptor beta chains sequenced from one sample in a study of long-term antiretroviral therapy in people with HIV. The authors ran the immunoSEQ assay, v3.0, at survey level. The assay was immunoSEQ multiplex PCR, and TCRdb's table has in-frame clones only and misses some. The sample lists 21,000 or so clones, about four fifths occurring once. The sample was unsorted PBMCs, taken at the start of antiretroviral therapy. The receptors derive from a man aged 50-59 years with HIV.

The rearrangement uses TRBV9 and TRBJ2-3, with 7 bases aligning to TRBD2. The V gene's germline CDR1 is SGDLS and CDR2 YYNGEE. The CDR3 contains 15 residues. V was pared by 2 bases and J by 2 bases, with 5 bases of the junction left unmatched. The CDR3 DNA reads TGTGCCAGCAGCGTCGCAGCGGGATTCACAGATACGCAGTATTTT. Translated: CASSVAAGFTDTQYF.

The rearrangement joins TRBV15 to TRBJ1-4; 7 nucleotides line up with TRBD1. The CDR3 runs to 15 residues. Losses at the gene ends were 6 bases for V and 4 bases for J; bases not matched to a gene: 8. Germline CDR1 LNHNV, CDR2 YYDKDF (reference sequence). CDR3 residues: CATRRGLALNEKLFF. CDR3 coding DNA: TGTGCCACCAGGAGGGGGCTGGCTCTTAATGAAAAACTGTTTTTT.

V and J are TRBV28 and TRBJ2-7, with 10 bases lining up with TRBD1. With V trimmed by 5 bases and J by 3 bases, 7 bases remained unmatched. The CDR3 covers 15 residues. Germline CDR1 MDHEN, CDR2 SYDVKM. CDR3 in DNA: TGTGCCAGCAGTACCCGGGACAGGGGCCACTACGAGCAGTACTTC. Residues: CASSTRDRGHYEQYF. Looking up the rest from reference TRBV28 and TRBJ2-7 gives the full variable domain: DVKVTQSSRYLVKRTGEKVFLECVQDMDHENMFWYRQDPGLGLRLIYFSYDVKMKEKGDIPEGYSVSREKKERFSLILESASTNQTSMYLCASSTRDRGHYEQYFGPGTRLTVT.